These T cell receptor beta chains were read from a single sample in a study of blood T cell repertoires in COVID-19. Profiling relied on immunoSEQ multiplex PCR, and the TCRdb table lists in-frame clones only, not all of them. The data hold roughly 380,000 clones, with about 85% observed a single time. What was sequenced was peripheral blood. The source is a woman under 30 with acute or convalescent COVID-19. CDR3s leave out the opening cysteine and the closing phenylalanine or tryptophan. Some rows mark clone size as missing; the rest say once, few, many or name a class of expanded clone.

v_gene: TRBV13
len: 13
abundance: -
j_gene: TRBJ1-6
CDR3aa: ASSQRGLGPSPLH

v_gene: TRBV9
len: 13
abundance: -
j_gene: TRBJ2-2
CDR3aa: ASSDDRGDVGELF

v_gene: TRBV19
len: 11
abundance: -
j_gene: TRBJ1-6
CDR3aa: ASQNRENSPLH

v_gene: TRBV30
len: 13
abundance: -
j_gene: TRBJ1-3
CDR3aa: AWSDEGRSGNTIY

v_gene: TRBV7-3
len: 12
abundance: -
j_gene: TRBJ2-3
CDR3aa: ASSYAGGRDTQY

v_gene: TRBV19
len: 12
abundance: -
j_gene: TRBJ1-6
CDR3aa: ASSNVRVGSPLH

v_gene: TRBV29-1
len: 11
abundance: -
j_gene: TRBJ2-7
CDR3aa: SVALRFGYEQY

v_gene: TRBV28
len: 13
abundance: -
j_gene: TRBJ1-2
CDR3aa: ASSFETGLNYGYT

v_gene: TRBV20-1
len: 15
abundance: -
j_gene: TRBJ2-7
CDR3aa: SASWHYRGRASYEQY

v_gene: TRBV21-1
len: 13
abundance: -
j_gene: TRBJ1-2
CDR3aa: ASSKGRLLTYGYT

v_gene: TRBV5-1
len: 13
abundance: -
j_gene: TRBJ1-4
CDR3aa: ASSLGLGGNEKLF

v_gene: TRBV3-1/TRBV3-2
len: 13
abundance: -
j_gene: TRBJ2-2
CDR3aa: ASSQEWDIAGELF

v_gene: TRBV24-1
len: 13
abundance: -
j_gene: TRBJ2-3
CDR3aa: ATSDLGDSPDTQY

v_gene: TRBV2
len: 11
abundance: -
j_gene: TRBJ1-5
CDR3aa: ASRDNSNQPQH

v_gene: TRBV9
len: 13
abundance: -
j_gene: TRBJ2-7
CDR3aa: ASSPGGTGGYEQY

v_gene: TRBV28
len: 9
abundance: -
j_gene: TRBJ1-6
CDR3aa: ASSLYGNLY

v_gene: TRBV28
len: 12
abundance: -
j_gene: TRBJ1-2
CDR3aa: ASSSSTGGYGYT

v_gene: TRBV2
len: 11
abundance: few
j_gene: TRBJ1-2
CDR3aa: ASMAGAGYGYT

v_gene: TRBV5-1
len: 13
abundance: -
j_gene: TRBJ2-1
CDR3aa: ASSLGAGGGNEQF

v_gene: TRBV10-3
len: 12
abundance: once
j_gene: TRBJ2-3
CDR3aa: AISGAGSADTQY

v_gene: TRBV29-1
len: 12
abundance: -
j_gene: TRBJ2-3
CDR3aa: SSSLGRCIDTQY

v_gene: TRBV24-1
len: 13
abundance: -
j_gene: TRBJ2-2
CDR3aa: ATSDPTGITGELF

v_gene: TRBV29-1
len: 11
abundance: -
j_gene: TRBJ1-2
CDR3aa: SGVQGAGYGYT

v_gene: TRBV30
len: 14
abundance: -
j_gene: TRBJ2-1
CDR3aa: AWKRCAGISYNEQF

v_gene: TRBV30
len: 12
abundance: -
j_gene: TRBJ1-4
CDR3aa: ALNRGLNNEKLF

v_gene: TRBV6-1
len: 11
abundance: -
j_gene: TRBJ1-1
CDR3aa: ASSDRVDTEAF

v_gene: TRBV15
len: 13
abundance: -
j_gene: TRBJ2-5
CDR3aa: ATRTLAGPQETQY

v_gene: TRBV30
len: 13
abundance: -
j_gene: TRBJ1-3
CDR3aa: AWRLTGSSGNTIY

v_gene: TRBV2
len: 10
abundance: -
j_gene: TRBJ2-5
CDR3aa: ASSELAGAQY

v_gene: TRBV19
len: 13
abundance: few
j_gene: TRBJ2-7
CDR3aa: ASSIEAGSSYEQY

v_gene: TRBV7-9
len: 11
abundance: -
j_gene: TRBJ2-7
CDR3aa: ASSPAAGYEQY

v_gene: TRBV18
len: 14
abundance: -
j_gene: TRBJ2-1
CDR3aa: ASSMGTGVSYNEQF

v_gene: TRBV6-5
len: 13
abundance: -
j_gene: TRBJ2-2
CDR3aa: ASSQTGEAAGELF

v_gene: TRBV5-6
len: 15
abundance: -
j_gene: TRBJ2-1
CDR3aa: ASSFFTSRRNYNEQF

v_gene: TRBV24-1
len: 14
abundance: -
j_gene: TRBJ1-2
CDR3aa: ATSESRGPLGYGYT

v_gene: TRBV7-2
len: 14
abundance: -
j_gene: TRBJ1-6
CDR3aa: ASSLGGGRGDSPLH

v_gene: TRBV5-1
len: 10
abundance: -
j_gene: TRBJ2-5
CDR3aa: ASSLAEETQY

v_gene: TRBV28
len: 13
abundance: -
j_gene: TRBJ2-7
CDR3aa: ASSLLRDSAYEQY

v_gene: TRBV2
len: 8
abundance: -
j_gene: TRBJ1-1
CDR3aa: ASSGVEAF

v_gene: TRBV6-4
len: 12
abundance: -
j_gene: TRBJ2-2
CDR3aa: ASSAGFQTGELF

v_gene: TRBV2
len: 11
abundance: -
j_gene: TRBJ2-7
CDR3aa: AIHRQGAKEQY

v_gene: TRBV18
len: 11
abundance: -
j_gene: TRBJ1-1
CDR3aa: ASSPEWDTEAF

v_gene: TRBV24-1
len: 13
abundance: few
j_gene: TRBJ2-5
CDR3aa: ATSDQLAGVETQY

v_gene: TRBV4-1
len: 14
abundance: once
j_gene: TRBJ1-1
CDR3aa: ASSQDGGILDTEAF

v_gene: TRBV4-2
len: 14
abundance: few
j_gene: TRBJ2-3
CDR3aa: ASSQVGATKVDTQY

v_gene: TRBV12-5
len: 10
abundance: -
j_gene: TRBJ1-5
CDR3aa: ASSYSNQPQH

v_gene: TRBV9
len: 12
abundance: few
j_gene: TRBJ2-7
CDR3aa: ASSVDRGPYEQY

v_gene: TRBV5-1
len: 13
abundance: few
j_gene: TRBJ2-3
CDR3aa: ASSPRWADTDTQY

v_gene: TRBV5-6
len: 14
abundance: -
j_gene: TRBJ2-3
CDR3aa: ASSSGLAGVTDTQY

v_gene: TRBV2
len: 11
abundance: -
j_gene: TRBJ2-7
CDR3aa: ASSQGTTYEQY

v_gene: TRBV15
len: 15
abundance: -
j_gene: TRBJ1-5
CDR3aa: ATSRPDRAGGNQPQH